Shown below are 13 T cell receptor beta chains from a single sample sequenced in a study of blood T cell repertoires in COVID-19. The data were produced by immunoSEQ multiplex PCR, yet TCRdb's version contains in-frame clones alone and is incomplete. The sample lists nearly 400,000 clones; nearly 90% were seen once. Sequencing used PBMCs or T cells enriched from blood (not recorded which). These receptors all stem from a woman aged 25 to 39 who had recovered from COVID-19.

The chain has TRBV27 and TRBJ1-5; D gene uncertain. The CDR3 extends over 14 amino acids. Germline values: CDR1 MNHEY, CDR2 SMNVEV (reference sequence). Trimming took 5 bases from V and 8 from J, leaving 16 bases between them. The CDR3: CASSLLSPGEPQHF. The CDR3 DNA is TGTGCCAGCAGTCTCCTCTCCCCCGGTGAGCCCCAGCATTTT.

This chain uses TRBV3-1 (or the pseudogene TRBV3-2) with TRBJ2-5, with a weak D call TRBD1 (5 bases). Trimming left V 4 bases short and J 13 bases short, with 19 bases between. This CDR3 spans 13 amino acids. The germline V gene encodes CDR1 LGHDT and CDR2 YNNKEL (reference sequence). The CDR3 region is CASSRTKVRVSYF. For the CDR3, the DNA is TGTGCCAGCAGCCGGACGAAGGTCAGGGTCTCGTACTTC.

The chain couples TRBV19 to TRBJ1-2; maybe TRBD1 (6 bases). CDR1 is LNHDA and CDR2 is SQIVND in the germline V gene (reference sequence). The CDR3 spans 14 residues. V lost 3 bases and J 3 bases, leaving 11 bases between the germline ends. The CDR3, as DNA: TGTGCCAGTAGTATCAGCAGGGGAGACTATGGCTACACCTTC. It codes for CASSISRGDYGYTF.

The chain joins TRBV18 to TRBJ1-1, with 9 bases that match TRBD1. CDR3 length: 16 amino acids. With 3 bases clipped from V and 5 bases from J, the junction kept 10 bases outside the gene matches. From germline, CDR1 is KGHSH and CDR2 LQKENI. The CDR3 here is CASSPLGDRAGTEAFF. The DNA of the CDR3 is TGTGCCAGCTCACCGCTTGGGGACAGGGCGGGAACTGAAGCTTTCTTT.

The gene calls are TRBV6-5 and TRBJ1-1; 8 nucleotides match TRBD1. This CDR3 spans 14 amino acids. With 2 bases clipped from V and 6 bases from J, the junction kept 5 bases outside the gene matches. Germline-derived CDR1 and CDR2 are MNHEY and SVGAGI. CDR3 bases: TGTGCCAGCAGTTACGGGACAGGTGGGCCTGAAGCTTTCTTT. It specifies CASSYGTGGPEAFF.

This chain joins TRBV30 and TRBJ1-2; 7 bases fit TRBD1. CDR3 length: 10 amino acids. Per germline, CDR1 GTSNPN and CDR2 SVGIG (reference sequence). J gave up 6 bases and V 8 bases, and 3 bases lay outside the gene matches. CDR3 region: CATTGDGYTF. The CDR3 DNA is TGTGCCACAACAGGGGATGGCTACACCTTC. The full variable domain, in which reference TRBV30 and TRBJ1-2 provide the parts outside the CDR3, is SQTIHQWPATLVQPVGSPLSLECTVEGTSNPNLYWYRQAAGRGLQLLFYSVGIGQISSEVPQNLSASRPQDRQFILSSKKLLLSDSGFYLCATTGDGYTFGSGTRLTVV.

This clone was detected only a few times. The rearrangement uses TRBV28 and TRBJ2-3; perhaps TRBD2 as D (5 bases). V was clipped by 11 bases and J by 2 bases, with 17 bases between them. The V gene's germline CDR1 is MDHEN and CDR2 SYDVKM. The CDR3 totals 14 residues. CDR3 nucleotide sequence: TGTGCCCACCGGAGAGGGAAGTCCACAGATACGCAGTATTTT. Its protein is CAHRRGKSTDTQYF. The whole variable domain, filled in from reference TRBV28 and TRBJ2-3, reads DVKVTQSSRYLVKRTGEKVFLECVQDMDHENMFWYRQDPGLGLRLIYFSYDVKMKEKGDIPEGYSVSREKKERFSLILESASTNQTSMYLCAHRRGKSTDTQYFGPGTRLTVL.

V and J are TRBV10-3 and TRBJ1-6; 8 nucleotides line up with TRBD1. The CDR3 covers 17 residues. Germline CDR1 is ENHRY and CDR2 is SYGVKD. The trim removed 2 bases at V and 10 bases at J, leaving 13 bases unmatched. CDR3 loop: CAISERGKQGVTSPLHF. The CDR3 DNA reads TGTGCCATCAGTGAGCGAGGAAAACAGGGGGTCACATCACCCCTCCACTTT.

CDR3 coding DNA: TGTGCCAGCAGCTTAGCTTCTCGGGGGGGCAACTATGGCTACACCTTC. This gives the protein CASSLASRGGNYGYTF. The gene calls are TRBV7-2 and TRBJ1-2; a possible D gene is TRBD1 (6 bases). V dropped 0 bases and J dropped 2 bases, with 13 bases sitting between them. Germline lookup yields CDR1 SGHTA and CDR2 FQGNSA. The CDR3 has 16 residues. Based on the CDR3 plus reference TRBV7-2 and TRBJ1-2, the full variable domain is GAGVSQSPSNKVTEKGKDVELRCDPISGHTALYWYRQSLGQGLEFLIYFQGNSAPDKSGLPSDRFSAERTGGSVSTLTIQRTQQEDSAVYLCASSLASRGGNYGYTFGSGTRLTVV.

With regard to this clone: Different DNA sequences within this sample yield the same CDR3. This chain joins TRBV27 and TRBJ2-2; D possibly corresponds to TRBD2 (7 bases). Trimming pared 3 bases from V and 3 bases from J, leaving 8 bases between. The CDR3 is 14 amino acids. The germline V gene encodes CDR1 MNHEY and CDR2 SMNVEV (reference sequence). The CDR3 loop is CASSLGGHTGELFF. CDR3 DNA: TGTGCCAGCAGTTTGGGGGGGCACACCGGGGAGCTGTTTTTT.

The chain joins TRBV11-2 to TRBJ2-7; 14 nucleotides line up with TRBD2. The CDR3 loop spans 18 amino acids. The germline gives CDR1 SGHAT, CDR2 FQNNGV. Germline trimming cut 5 bases from V and 2 bases from J; bases unmatched to any gene: 11. CDR3 in amino acids: CASSPTGGLAGAPYEQYF. In nucleotides, the CDR3 is TGTGCCAGCAGCCCGACAGGGGGACTAGCGGGAGCCCCCTACGAGCAGTACTTC.

The V call is TRBV10-3, the J call TRBJ2-2, with D possibly matching TRBD1 (5 bases). The CDR3 covers 13 residues. CDR1 is ENHRY, CDR2 SYGVKD, per germline. The CDR3, as DNA: TGTGCGACCAGGGTGGGTTTCACCGGGGAGCTGTTTTTT. Protein sequence: CATRVGFTGELFF.

This chain joins TRBV7-9 and TRBJ2-7; D remains ambiguous. The CDR3 runs to 12 residues. Between the trimmed V and J ends, which lost 2 bases and 5 bases, there was a span of 7 bases. Germline CDR1 SEHNR, CDR2 FQNEAQ (reference sequence). The CDR3 is CASSLQTDEQYF. The CDR3 DNA follows: TGTGCCAGCAGCTTACAGACTGACGAGCAGTACTTC. Full variable domain (remainder filled in from reference TRBV7-9 and TRBJ2-7): DTGVSQNPRHKITKRGQNVTFRCDPISEHNRLYWYRQTLGQGPEFLTYFQNEAQLEKSRLLSDRFSAERPKGSFSTLEIQRTEQGDSAMYLCASSLQTDEQYFGPGTRLTVT.